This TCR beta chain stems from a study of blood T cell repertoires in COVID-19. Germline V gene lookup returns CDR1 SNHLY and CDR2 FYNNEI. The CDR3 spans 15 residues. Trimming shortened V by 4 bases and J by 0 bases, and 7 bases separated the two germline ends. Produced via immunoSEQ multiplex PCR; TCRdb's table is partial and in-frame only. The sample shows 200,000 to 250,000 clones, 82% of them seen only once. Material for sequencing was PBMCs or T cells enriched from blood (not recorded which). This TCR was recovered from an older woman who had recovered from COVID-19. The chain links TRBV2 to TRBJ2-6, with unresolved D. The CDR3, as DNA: TGTGCCAGCAGTGTAGTCCTCTCTGGGGCCAACGTCCTGACTTTC. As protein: CASSVVLSGANVLTF.